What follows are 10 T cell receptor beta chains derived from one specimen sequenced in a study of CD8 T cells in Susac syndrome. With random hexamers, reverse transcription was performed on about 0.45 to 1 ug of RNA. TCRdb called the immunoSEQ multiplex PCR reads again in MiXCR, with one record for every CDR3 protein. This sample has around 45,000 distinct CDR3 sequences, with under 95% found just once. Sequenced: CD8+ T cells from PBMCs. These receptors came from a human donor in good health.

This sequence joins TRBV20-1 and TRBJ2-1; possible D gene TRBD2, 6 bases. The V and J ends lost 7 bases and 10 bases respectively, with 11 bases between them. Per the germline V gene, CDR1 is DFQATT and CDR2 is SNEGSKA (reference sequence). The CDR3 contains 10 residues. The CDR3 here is CSGGAGEQFF. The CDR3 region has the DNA TGCAGTGGGGGAGCGGGCGAGCAGTTCTTC.

The CDR3 spells CAISESTGPNTGELFF. The DNA of the CDR3 is TGTGCCATCAGTGAGTCCACAGGTCCGAACACCGGGGAGCTGTTTTTT. This chain connects TRBV10-3 to TRBJ2-2, with a tentative D call TRBD1 (5 bases). V gave up 0 bases and J gave up 0 bases, with 8 bases separating them. CDR3 length equals 16 residues. CDR1 ENHRY and CDR2 SYGVKD come from the germline V gene.

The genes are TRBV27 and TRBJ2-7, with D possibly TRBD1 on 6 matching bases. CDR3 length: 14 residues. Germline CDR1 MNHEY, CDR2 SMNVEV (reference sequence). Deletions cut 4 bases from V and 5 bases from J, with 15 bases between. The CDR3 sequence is CASSYRTGSHEQYF. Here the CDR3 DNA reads TGTGCCAGCAGTTATCGCACAGGGTCTCACGAGCAGTACTTC.

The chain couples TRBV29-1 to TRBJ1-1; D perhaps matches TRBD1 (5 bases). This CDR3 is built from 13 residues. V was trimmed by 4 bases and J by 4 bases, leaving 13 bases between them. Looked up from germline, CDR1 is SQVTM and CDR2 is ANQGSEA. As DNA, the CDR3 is TGCAGCGTTGTAAGGCAGGGAGGCACTGAAGCTTTCTTT. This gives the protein CSVVRQGGTEAFF. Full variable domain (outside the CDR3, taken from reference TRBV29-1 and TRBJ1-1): SAVISQKPSRDICQRGTSLTIQCQVDSQVTMMFWYRQQPGQSLTLIATANQGSEATYESGFVIDKFPISRPNLTFSTLTVSNMSPEDSSIYLCSVVRQGGTEAFFGQGTRLTVV.

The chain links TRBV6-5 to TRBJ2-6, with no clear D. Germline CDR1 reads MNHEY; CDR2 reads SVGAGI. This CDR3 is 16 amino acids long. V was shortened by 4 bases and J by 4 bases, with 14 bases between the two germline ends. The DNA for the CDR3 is TGTGCCAGCAGTTCGGCTCCCGGGCTCGGGGCCAACGTCCTGACTTTC. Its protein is CASSSAPGLGANVLTF.

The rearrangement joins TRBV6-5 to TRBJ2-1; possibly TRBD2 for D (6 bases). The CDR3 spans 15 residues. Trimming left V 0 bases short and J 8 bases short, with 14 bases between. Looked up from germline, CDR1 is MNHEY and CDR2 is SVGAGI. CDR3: CASSYSIGGLDEQFF. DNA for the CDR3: TGTGCCAGCAGTTACTCAATCGGAGGGTTGGATGAGCAGTTCTTC.

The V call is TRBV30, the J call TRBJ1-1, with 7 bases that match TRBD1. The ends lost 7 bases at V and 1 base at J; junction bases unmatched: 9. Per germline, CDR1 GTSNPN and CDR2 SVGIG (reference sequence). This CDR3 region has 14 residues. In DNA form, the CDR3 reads TGTGCCTCCGGACAGGACGCGGGGAACACTGAAGCTTTCTTT. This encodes CASGQDAGNTEAFF.

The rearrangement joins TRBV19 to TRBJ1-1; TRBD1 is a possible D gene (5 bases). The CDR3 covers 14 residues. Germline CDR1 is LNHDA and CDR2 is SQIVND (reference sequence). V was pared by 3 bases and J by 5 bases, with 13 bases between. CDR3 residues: CASSMGGGGTEAFF. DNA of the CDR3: TGTGCCAGTAGTATGGGGGGGGGAGGTACTGAAGCTTTCTTT.

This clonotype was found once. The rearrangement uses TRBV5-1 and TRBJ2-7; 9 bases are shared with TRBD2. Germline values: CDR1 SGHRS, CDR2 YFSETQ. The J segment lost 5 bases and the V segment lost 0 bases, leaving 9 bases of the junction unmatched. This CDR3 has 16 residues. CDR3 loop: CASSLAAVAGVHEQYF. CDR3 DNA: TGCGCCAGCAGCTTGGCCGCGGTAGCGGGAGTCCACGAGCAGTACTTC.

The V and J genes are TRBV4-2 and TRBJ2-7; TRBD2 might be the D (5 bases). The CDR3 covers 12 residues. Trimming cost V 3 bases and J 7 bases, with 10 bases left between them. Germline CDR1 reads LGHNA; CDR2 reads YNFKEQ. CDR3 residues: CASSQPGEEQYF. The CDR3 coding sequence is TGTGCCAGCAGCCAGCCCGGGGAGGAGCAGTACTTC.